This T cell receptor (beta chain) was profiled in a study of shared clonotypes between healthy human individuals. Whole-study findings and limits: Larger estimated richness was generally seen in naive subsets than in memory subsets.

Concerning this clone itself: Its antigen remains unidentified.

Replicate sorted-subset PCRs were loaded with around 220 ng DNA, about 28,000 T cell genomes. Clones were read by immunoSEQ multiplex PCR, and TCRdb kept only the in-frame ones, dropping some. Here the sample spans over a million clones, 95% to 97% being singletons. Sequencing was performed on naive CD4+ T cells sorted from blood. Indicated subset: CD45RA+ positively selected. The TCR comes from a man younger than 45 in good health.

The CDR3: CASKDLMNTGELFF. The CDR3 DNA is TGCGCCAGCAAGGACCTAATGAACACCGGGGAGCTGTTTTTT. The gene calls are TRBV5-1 and TRBJ2-2; D gene uncertain. V was shortened by 6 bases and J by 1 base, with 10 bases between the two germline ends. CDR1 and CDR2 (germline): SGHRS, YFSETQ. The length of the CDR3 is 14 residues.